One sample yielded the 22 T cell receptor beta chains listed below, sequenced in a study of cytomegalovirus exposure and HLA in healthy donors. The PCR employed 60 Vbeta primers together with 13 Jbeta primers. Repertoires were generated with immunoSEQ multiplex PCR, while TCRdb's copy carries only in-frame clones and drops some. This sample has about 180,000 clones; around 80% occur once, and the top ten carry about 1.4%. The sequenced sample consisted of PBMCs. These TCRs come from a girl aged 10 to 17 in good health and CMV-seropositive.

The J gene is TRBJ2-3, the V gene TRBV7-2, with 10 nucleotides matching TRBD2. The CDR3 is 14 amino acids. The V and J ends lost 10 bases and 3 bases, in that order; junction bases with no gene match: 7. The germline V gene has CDR1 SGHTA and CDR2 FQGNSA. The CDR3 sequence: CANSIAGGTDTQYF. CDR3 DNA: TGTGCCAATTCTATAGCGGGAGGAACAGATACGCAGTATTTT.

Details on this clone: Other nucleotide sequences in the sample specify the same CDR3. CDR3 in amino acids: CASSQLAGGYNEQFF. The CDR3 DNA reads TGTGCCAGCAGTCAGCTAGCGGGAGGATACAATGAGCAGTTCTTC. V is TRBV6-6 and J is TRBJ2-1, with TRBD2 matching 11 bases. The CDR3 is made up of 15 amino acids. V gave up 5 bases and J gave up 4 bases; unmatched junction bases: 4. CDR1 is MNHNY and CDR2 is SVGAGI in the germline V gene (reference sequence).

The chain couples TRBV28 to TRBJ2-1; 10 nucleotides match TRBD2. Trimming cost V 2 bases and J 10 bases; bases outside gene matches: 8. The germline CDR1 and CDR2 sequences are MDHEN and SYDVKM. This CDR3 is built from 15 residues. For the CDR3, the DNA is TGTGCCAGCAGTTTACGATCTAGCGGGAGCGGGGAGCAGTTCTTC. It encodes CASSLRSSGSGEQFF.

The chain has TRBV6-4 and TRBJ2-3; D possibly corresponds to TRBD1 (7 bases). The germline V gene encodes CDR1 MRHNA and CDR2 SNTAGT. Between the trimmed V and J ends, which lost 7 bases and 2 bases, there was a span of 28 bases. This CDR3 contains 19 residues. CDR3 region: CASKRQGWRDGKFTDTQYF. CDR3 coding DNA: TGTGCCAGCAAGCGACAGGGATGGCGGGACGGAAAGTTCACAGATACGCAGTATTTT.

This clone was seen a few times. The chain is built from TRBV7-8 and TRBJ2-2; 8 bases align to TRBD2. V lost 5 bases to trimming and J lost 1 base; unmatched junction nucleotides: 15. Germline V lookup: CDR1 SGHVS, CDR2 FQNEAQ. This CDR3 spans 19 amino acids. CDR3 nucleotide sequence: TGTGCCAGCAGCGTAGACTCCTCCCCAGCGGGGGAGAACACCGGGGAGCTGTTTTTT. Protein product: CASSVDSSPAGENTGELFF. Together with reference TRBV7-8 and TRBJ2-2, the CDR3 gives the full variable domain: GAGVSQSPRYKVAKRGQDVALRCDPISGHVSLFWYQQALGQGPEFLTYFQNEAQLDKSGLPSDRFFAERPEGSVSTLKIQRTQQEDSAVYLCASSVDSSPAGENTGELFFGEGSRLTVL.

For this clone: Other DNA sequences from this sample encode an identical CDR3 as well. The genes are TRBV30 and TRBJ2-7; no firm D call. Trimming removed 0 bases from V and 4 bases from J, with 4 bases in between. Germline values: CDR1 GTSNPN, CDR2 SVGIG (reference sequence). There are 11 residues in the CDR3. The CDR3 coding sequence is TGTGCCTGGAGTGTAGCGTACGAGCAGTACTTC. Translating it yields CAWSVAYEQYF.

The V and J genes are TRBV1 and TRBJ2-4; no DNA check was done on the table's D call, TRBD2. TRBV1 counts as a pseudogene. The CDR3 spans 19 residues. CDR3 sequence reads: CTSSPGLAPKMWAKNIQYF. The CDR3 nucleotides read TGCACCAGCAGCCCGGGACTAGCGCCTAAGATGTGGGCCAAAAACATTCAGTACTTC.

This chain links TRBV7-6 with TRBJ2-5, with 11 bases aligning to TRBD1. The CDR3 runs to 15 residues. Germline V gene data show CDR1 as SGHVS and CDR2 as FNYEAQ. The ends lost 3 bases at V and 2 bases at J; junction bases unmatched: 2. The CDR3 reads CASSLGQGVQETQYF. In DNA form, the CDR3 reads TGTGCCAGCAGCTTGGGACAGGGGGTACAAGAGACCCAGTACTTC.

The V call is TRBV27, the J call TRBJ2-2, with D possibly matching TRBD2 (6 bases). The V end was cut by 2 bases, the J end by 5 bases, with 18 bases between. The germline V gene encodes CDR1 MNHEY and CDR2 SMNVEV (reference sequence). The CDR3 has 17 amino acids. Here the CDR3 DNA reads TGTGCCAGCAGTTTAGCGGTTTGGGCGGCGGGGACCGGGGAGCTGTTTTTT. Its protein product is CASSLAVWAAGTGELFF.

The chain is built from TRBV9 and TRBJ2-3; D not certain. Trimming cost V 1 base and J 5 bases, with 8 bases left between them. CDR1 SGDLS and CDR2 YYNGEE come from the germline V gene. The CDR3 totals 13 residues. CDR3 sequence: CASSVLTIDTQYF. For the CDR3, the DNA is TGTGCCAGCAGCGTACTAACGATAGATACGCAGTATTTT.

This clone showed up just a few times. This rearrangement joins TRBV7-2 to TRBJ2-3; D gene ambiguous. The CDR3 totals 14 residues. Germline V gene data show CDR1 as SGHTA and CDR2 as FQGNSA. V gave up 1 base and J gave up 0 bases, with 5 bases separating them. CDR3 region: CASSLGASTDTQYF. CDR3 in DNA: TGTGCCAGCAGCTTAGGGGCTAGCACAGATACGCAGTATTTT.

The rearrangement uses TRBV27 and TRBJ2-3; 9 positions agree with TRBD1. The CDR3 loop spans 15 amino acids. Germline CDR1 and CDR2: MNHEY and SMNVEV (reference sequence). V lost 5 bases, J lost 4 bases, and 7 bases stayed unmatched. In nucleotides, the CDR3 is TGTGCCAGCAGTAAGCACAGGGGGCAGGCAGATACGCAGTATTTT. The encoded protein is CASSKHRGQADTQYF.

This clone came up once. The rearrangement uses TRBV11-2 and TRBJ2-1; a weak D match, TRBD1 (6 bases). The V gene's germline CDR1 is SGHAT and CDR2 FQNNGV. V was cut by 1 base and J by 1 base, with 14 bases left in between. The CDR3 has 17 amino acids. CDR3 region: CASSLVGRGISYNEQFF. DNA for the CDR3: TGTGCCAGCAGCTTAGTTGGCAGGGGTATATCCTACAATGAGCAGTTCTTC.

V is TRBV7-9 and J is TRBJ1-2; perhaps TRBD1 as D (6 bases). Germline V gene lookup returns CDR1 SEHNR and CDR2 FQNEAQ (reference sequence). V lost 5 bases, J lost 4 bases, and 14 bases lay in between. There are 14 residues in the CDR3. The CDR3 coding sequence is TGTGCCAGCAGCCCCGGACAGTTAGTCTATGGCTACACCTTC. Its translation is CASSPGQLVYGYTF.

The chain joins TRBV7-9 to TRBJ2-4; possible D gene TRBD1, 6 bases. The CDR3 has 18 amino acids. CDR1 is SEHNR, CDR2 FQNEAQ, per germline (reference sequence). The germline V and J ends were trimmed by 1 base and 1 base, with 17 bases remaining between them. The CDR3 here is CASSLESLVGAAKNIQYF. The CDR3 bases are TGTGCCAGCAGCTTAGAAAGCCTGGTGGGGGCGGCCAAAAACATTCAGTACTTC.

This chain links TRBV6-5 with TRBJ1-1; 7 bases agree with TRBD1. The CDR3 contains 15 residues. CDR1 MNHEY and CDR2 SVGAGI come from the germline V gene. The V gene end was trimmed by 2 bases and the J gene end by 2 bases; junction bases not matched to a gene: 5. CDR3: CASSYRRTGNTEAFF. CDR3 DNA: TGTGCCAGCAGTTACAGACGGACAGGAAACACTGAAGCTTTCTTT.

The rearrangement links TRBV5-1 to TRBJ2-7; 8 positions match TRBD2. Germline V gene sequence: CDR1 SGHRS, CDR2 YFSETQ. The CDR3 loop spans 15 amino acids. The V segment lost 1 base and the J segment 2 bases; nucleotides outside the gene matches: 5. Here the CDR3 DNA reads TGCGCCAGCAGCTTGTTTAGCGGGGTTGCCTACGAGCAGTACTTC. Protein sequence: CASSLFSGVAYEQYF.

The chain employs TRBV10-3 and TRBJ2-7; 7 nucleotides align to TRBD1. The CDR3 loop spans 12 amino acids. Germline assignment: CDR1 ENHRY and CDR2 SYGVKD. V lost 4 bases to trimming and J lost 8 bases; unmatched junction nucleotides: 5. The DNA for the CDR3 is TGTGCCATCAGTGTACAGGACAGGCAGCAGTACTTC. It encodes CAISVQDRQQYF.

The CDR3 loop reads CASSHTPRGANYGYTF. The CDR3 nucleotides read TGTGCCAGCAGCCACACCCCCAGGGGGGCTAACTATGGCTACACCTTC. This rearrangement joins TRBV27 to TRBJ1-2; 7 nucleotides align to TRBD1. In germline, CDR1 is MNHEY, CDR2 SMNVEV (reference sequence). Germline trimming cut 6 bases from V and 0 bases from J; bases unmatched to any gene: 10. This CDR3 comprises 16 residues.

This chain joins TRBV5-4 and TRBJ2-2; 13 nucleotides match TRBD2. V lost 3 bases, J lost 5 bases, and 7 bases stayed unmatched. The V gene's germline CDR1 is SGHNT and CDR2 YYREEE (reference sequence). The CDR3 sequence is 17 residues long. CDR3 loop: CASSWGGLAGATGELFF. The CDR3 DNA sequence: TGTGCCAGCAGCTGGGGAGGACTAGCGGGAGCGACCGGGGAGCTGTTTTTT.

This clone was counted a single time. V usage is TRBV20-1 and J usage is TRBJ2-7; TRBD1 agrees at 7 bases. V trimming: 7 bases; J trimming: 4 bases; junction bases outside the gene matches: 4. There are 11 residues in the CDR3. Germline CDR1 reads DFQATT; CDR2 reads SNEGSKA (reference sequence). The CDR3 DNA is TGCAGTGTTCGGGACAGTTACGAGCAGTACTTC. The encoded protein is CSVRDSYEQYF.

This clone appeared once. This sequence joins TRBV14 and TRBJ1-2, with D unresolved. CDR3 length: 17 amino acids. The ends were cut back, 0 bases at V and 2 bases at J, with 16 bases in the middle. Germline V lookup: CDR1 SGHDN, CDR2 FVKESK. The CDR3 DNA reads TGTGCCAGCAGCCAAGAGGATATAGCGGATGTAAACTATGGCTACACCTTC. Encoded protein: CASSQEDIADVNYGYTF.